This entry lists 7 T cell receptor beta chains sequenced from one sample in a study of T cells in Graves' hyperthyroidism and ophthalmopathy. RNA transcripts were the template for amplifying TCR beta CDR3 regions. The study used the HTBI primer set for a first-round RT-PCR of the TCR CDR3. TCRdb re-analysed the multiplex PCR reads in MiXCR, keeping a single row per CDR3 protein. The data hold about 560,000 distinct CDR3 sequences, with around 45% observed a single time. The sample taken for sequencing was peripheral blood or thyroid tissue (not recorded which). These receptors came from a woman aged 18 to 35 with Graves' hyperthyroidism.

The table lists this clonotype with many counts. The chain carries TRBV2 and TRBJ1-2; D call uncertain. This CDR3 comprises 13 residues. V lost 3 bases to trimming and J lost 12 bases, with 17 bases between them. Germline V lookup: CDR1 SNHLY, CDR2 FYNNEI. CDR3 sequence (DNA): TGTGCCAGCAGTGAGCGAGGGAACTATCCTAACACCTTC. This translates into CASSERGNYPNTF.

V is TRBV29-1 and J is TRBJ2-2, with D perhaps TRBD1 (6 bases). The CDR3 is 13 residues long. Trimming pared 1 base from V and 4 bases from J, leaving 7 bases between. The germline gives CDR1 SQVTM, CDR2 ANQGSEA. CDR3 residues: CSVEVRGTGELFF. CDR3 in DNA: TGCAGCGTTGAAGTCAGGGGCACCGGGGAGCTGTTTTTT.

This sequence joins TRBV19 and TRBJ2-6, with D tentatively TRBD2 (5 bases). The CDR3 length is 17 residues. CDR1 and CDR2 (germline): LNHDA, SQIVND (reference sequence). Trimming pared 5 bases from V and 0 bases from J, leaving 14 bases between. The CDR3 loop is CASSGWRRNSGANVLTF. DNA for the CDR3: TGTGCCAGTAGTGGGTGGAGGCGAAACTCTGGGGCCAACGTCCTGACTTTC.

V and J are TRBV7-2 and TRBJ1-2; the D is unclear. Germline V gene lookup returns CDR1 SGHTA and CDR2 FQGNSA. V lost 11 bases and J lost 5, with 21 bases in between. This CDR3 has 14 residues. The chain's CDR3 is CAWTVGRGSYGYTF. The CDR3 DNA sequence: TGTGCCTGGACCGTGGGTCGGGGATCGTATGGCTACACCTTC.

The chain links TRBV2 to TRBJ2-7; D ambiguous. Trimming took off 6 bases at V and 7 bases at J, with 10 bases between the two ends. Germline CDR1 SNHLY, CDR2 FYNNEI. This CDR3 has 11 amino acids. The CDR3 coding sequence is TGTGCCAGCAGGCTTACATCTGAGCAGTACTTC. Amino acids: CASRLTSEQYF. The complete variable domain, with remaining parts taken from reference TRBV2 and TRBJ2-7, reads EPEVTQTPSHQVTQMGQEVILRCVPISNHLYFYWYRQILGQKVEFLVSFYNNEISEKSEIFDDQFSVERPDGSNFTLKIRSTKLEDSAMYFCASRLTSEQYFGPGTRLTVT.

This clonotype was found a few times. J is TRBJ2-5 and V is TRBV20-1, with TRBD2 as a possible D gene (6 bases). CDR1 and CDR2 (germline): DFQATT, SNEGSKA (reference sequence). The length of the CDR3 is 15 residues. The germline V and J ends were trimmed by 4 bases and 2 bases, with 17 bases remaining between them. The DNA of the CDR3 is TGCAGTGCTAAGGGGAGGCGCAGAGATCAAGAGACCCAGTACTTC. Protein: CSAKGRRRDQETQYF.

This clonotype was detected many times. The chain employs TRBV25-1 and TRBJ2-7, with 7 bases lining up with TRBD2. The CDR3 has 13 residues. Per germline, CDR1 MGHDK and CDR2 SYGVNS. J lost 5 bases, V lost 6 bases, and 7 bases had no gene match. Here the CDR3 reads CASRSTAGDEQYF. DNA of the CDR3: TGTGCCAGCAGGTCGACGGCGGGAGACGAGCAGTACTTC.